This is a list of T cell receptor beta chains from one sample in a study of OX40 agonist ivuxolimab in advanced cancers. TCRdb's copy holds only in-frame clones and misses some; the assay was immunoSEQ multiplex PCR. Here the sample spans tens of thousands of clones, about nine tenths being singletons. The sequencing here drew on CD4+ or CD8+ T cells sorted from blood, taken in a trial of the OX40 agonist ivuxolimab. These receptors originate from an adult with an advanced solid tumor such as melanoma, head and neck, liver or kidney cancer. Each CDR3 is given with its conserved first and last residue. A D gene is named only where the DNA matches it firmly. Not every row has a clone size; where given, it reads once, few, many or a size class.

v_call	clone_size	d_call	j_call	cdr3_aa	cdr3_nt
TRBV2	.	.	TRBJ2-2	CASSEYGAGTGELFF	TGTGCCAGCAGTGAATATGGGGCGGGCACCGGGGAGCTGTTTTTT
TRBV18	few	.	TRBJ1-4	CASSPIRGVTTNEKLFF	TGTGCCAGCTCACCAATTCGGGGGGTCACAACTAATGAAAAACTGTTTTTT
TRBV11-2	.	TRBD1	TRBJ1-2	CASSSLATGLGYGYTF	TGTGCCAGCAGCTCTCTCGCGACAGGGCTCGGCTATGGCTACACCTTC
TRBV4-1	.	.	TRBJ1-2	CASSQGIAGYTF	TGCGCCAGCAGCCAAGGGATAGCTGGCTACACCTTC
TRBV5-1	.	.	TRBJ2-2	CASSLAYAATGELFF	TGCGCCAGCAGCTTGGCCTATGCGGCCACCGGGGAGCTGTTTTTT
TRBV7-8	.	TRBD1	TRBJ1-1	CASSLTGAQTEAFF	TGTGCCAGCAGCTTAACAGGGGCGCAGACTGAAGCTTTCTTT
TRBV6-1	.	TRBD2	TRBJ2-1	CASSELAGIYNEQFF	TGTGCCAGCAGTGAACTAGCGGGGATATACAATGAGCAGTTCTTC
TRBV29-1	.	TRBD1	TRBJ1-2	CSVGSRDRGSDGYTF	TGCAGCGTTGGATCCCGGGACAGGGGGAGCGATGGCTACACCTTC
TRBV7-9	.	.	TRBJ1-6	CASSLGDILGSPLHF	TGTGCCAGCAGCTTAGGGGACATCTTAGGTTCACCCCTCCACTTT
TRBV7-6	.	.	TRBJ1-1	CASSLRRGNTEAFF	TGTGCCAGCAGCCTTCGCAGGGGGAACACTGAAGCTTTCTTT
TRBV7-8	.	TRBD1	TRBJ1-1	CASSLASGTGGFSGAFF	TGTGCCAGCAGCTTAGCGTCGGGGACAGGGGGCTTTAGTGGAGCTTTCTTT
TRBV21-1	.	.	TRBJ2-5	CASSPPPGGCTNIQETQYF	TGTGCCAGCAGCCCTCCGCCCGGGGGATGCACCAATATACAAGAGACCCAGTACTTC
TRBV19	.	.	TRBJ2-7	CASSTDRGGSGYEQYF	TGTGCCAGTAGTACCGACAGGGGCGGGAGTGGGTACGAGCAGTACTTC
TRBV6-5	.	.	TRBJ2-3	CASNQADTQYF	TGTGCCAGCAATCAGGCAGATACGCAGTATTTT
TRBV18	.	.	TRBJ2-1	CASSPVGNEQFF	TGTGCCAGCTCACCCGTGGGGAATGAGCAGTTCTTC
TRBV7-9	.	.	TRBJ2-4	CASSLARTGPRLAKNIQYF	TGTGCCAGCAGCTTAGCCCGGACGGGGCCTCGCTTAGCCAAAAACATTCAGTACTTC
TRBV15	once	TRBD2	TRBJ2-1	CATSGGTSGRAQEQFF	TGTGCCACCAGCGGAGGGACTAGCGGGAGGGCCCAAGAGCAGTTCTTC
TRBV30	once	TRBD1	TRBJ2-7	CAWSPRQGRYEQYF	TGTGCCTGGAGTCCCCGACAGGGTCGCTACGAGCAGTACTTC
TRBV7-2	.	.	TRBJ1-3	CASSLGAVSGNTIYF	TGTGCCAGCAGCTTAGGTGCGGTGAGCGGAAACACCATATATTTT
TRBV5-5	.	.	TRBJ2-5	CASSLLVGETQYF	TGTGCCAGCAGCTTACTAGTTGGGGAGACCCAGTACTTC
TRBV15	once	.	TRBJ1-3	CATSFYGQASGNTIYF	TGTGCCACCAGCTTTTACGGGCAGGCCTCTGGAAACACCATATATTTT
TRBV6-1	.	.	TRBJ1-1	CASSGYRATEAFF	TGTGCCAGCAGTGGTTACAGGGCCACTGAAGCTTTCTTT
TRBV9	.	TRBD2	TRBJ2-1	CASSVVGGSVGNEQFF	TGTGCCAGCAGCGTAGTGGGCGGGAGCGTCGGCAATGAGCAGTTCTTC
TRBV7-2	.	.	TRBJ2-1	CASSLLGRYNEQFF	TGTGCCAGCAGCTTATTGGGCCGCTACAATGAGCAGTTCTTC
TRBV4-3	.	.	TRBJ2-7	CASSQDRQGWNEQYF	TGCGCCAGCAGCCAAGATCGGCAGGGTTGGAACGAGCAGTACTTC
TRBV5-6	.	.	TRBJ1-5	CASSLGAGGGQPQHF	TGTGCCAGCAGCTTGGGGGCCGGGGGAGGTCAGCCCCAGCATTTT
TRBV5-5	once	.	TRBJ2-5	CASSLEETQYF	TGTGCCAGCAGCTTAGAAGAGACCCAGTACTTC
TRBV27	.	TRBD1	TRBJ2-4	CASSPPGQIAKNIQYF	TGTGCCAGCAGTCCCCCGGGACAGATCGCCAAAAACATTCAGTACTTC
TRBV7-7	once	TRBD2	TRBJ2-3	CASSMGLAGNTDTQYF	TGTGCCAGCAGCATGGGACTAGCGGGGAACACAGATACGCAGTATTTT
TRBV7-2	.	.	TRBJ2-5	CASSSALGETQYF	TGTGCCAGCAGCTCCGCCCTAGGAGAGACCCAGTACTTC
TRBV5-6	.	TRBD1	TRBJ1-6	CASSGNRGRSPLHF	TGTGCCAGCAGCGGGAACAGGGGACGCTCACCCCTCCACTTT
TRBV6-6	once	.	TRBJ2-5	CASSYSGGAETQYF	TGTGCCAGCAGTTACTCAGGGGGGGCGGAGACCCAGTACTTC
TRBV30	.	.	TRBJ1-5	CAWSRMNRADSNQPQHF	TGTGCCTGGAGTCGAATGAACAGGGCTGATAGCAATCAGCCCCAGCATTTT
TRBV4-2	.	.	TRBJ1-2	CASTPQRNTNYGYTF	TGTGCCAGCACCCCCCAGAGAAATACTAACTATGGCTACACCTTC
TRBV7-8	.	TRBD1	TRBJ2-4	CASSLDRGFIQYF	TGTGCCAGCAGCTTAGACAGGGGGTTTATTCAGTACTTC
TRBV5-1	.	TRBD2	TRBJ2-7	CASSLDALAGGHEQYF	TGCGCCAGCAGCTTAGATGCCCTAGCGGGAGGGCACGAGCAGTACTTC
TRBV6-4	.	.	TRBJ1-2	CASSEGTGHYGYTF	TGTGCCAGCAGTGAAGGAACAGGGCACTATGGCTACACCTTC
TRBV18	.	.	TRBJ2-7	CASSPLRSTYEQYF	TGTGCCAGCTCACCTCTCAGGAGTACCTACGAGCAGTACTTC
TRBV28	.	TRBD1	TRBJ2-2	CASSSRRQGTTNGELFF	TGTGCCAGCAGTTCCCGACGACAGGGGACCACGAACGGGGAGCTGTTTTTT
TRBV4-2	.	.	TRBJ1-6	CASSREVGLVSDSPLHF	TGTGCCAGCAGCCGAGAGGTAGGGCTCGTATCGGATTCACCCCTCCACTTT
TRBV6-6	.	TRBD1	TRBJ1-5	CASRTGTGDQNQPQHF	TGTGCCAGCAGAACCGGGACAGGGGACCAAAATCAGCCCCAGCATTTT
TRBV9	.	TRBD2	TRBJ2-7	CASSPPILADEQYF	TGTGCCAGCAGCCCACCGATCCTAGCGGACGAGCAGTACTTC
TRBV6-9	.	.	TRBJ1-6	CASSYRQMNSPLHF	TGTGCCAGCAGTTACCGGCAAATGAATTCACCCCTCCACTTT
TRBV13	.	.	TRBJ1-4	CASSLGVQREKLFF	TGTGCCAGCAGCTTAGGGGTTCAAAGGGAAAAACTGTTTTTT
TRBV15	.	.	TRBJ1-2	CATSRDGELLAF	TGTGCCACCAGCAGAGATGGAGAATTACTCGCCTTC
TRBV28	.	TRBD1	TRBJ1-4	CASSHDRVRVEKLFF	TGTGCCAGCAGTCACGACAGGGTTAGAGTTGAAAAACTGTTTTTT
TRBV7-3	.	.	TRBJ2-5	CASSLDGSIGETQYF	TGTGCCAGCAGCTTAGACGGGAGTATTGGAGAGACCCAGTACTTC
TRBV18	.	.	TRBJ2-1	CASSELTGNAANEQFF	TGTGCCAGCTCCGAATTAACAGGGAATGCGGCCAATGAGCAGTTCTTC